This T cell receptor beta chain was sequenced for a study of T cell repertoires in cytomegalovirus infection. Study details: It can be stated that public TCR beta signatures indicated CMV infection as well as a matching HLA type.

Note on this clonotype: The antigen is not known.

Findings and limits, study-wide: Cumulated frequencies of public TCR beta families served to identify carriers of CMV plus the relevant HLA. HLA-C-restricted CMV clonotypes gave the most frequent clonotype in two of eight donors.

TCRdb fed the reads into MiXCR, producing one record per CDR3 protein. The profile shows fewer than 300,000 distinct CDR3 sequences, about 25% of them singletons. Germline CDR1 and CDR2: SGHTA and FQGNSA. With 5 bases clipped from V and 8 bases from J, the junction kept 23 bases outside the gene matches. The CDR3 contains 19 residues. The specimen sequenced was PBMCs. This rearrangement joins TRBV7-2 to TRBJ2-1; TRBD2 agrees at 8 bases. The receptor's source is a human donor in good health (CMV status not recorded). Some clones in this sample may be carry-over from other donors' samples. CDR3 coding DNA: TGTGCCAGCAGCCTCCTTGGTGGGACTAGTTTTTCCTCGCGTGATGAGCAGTTCTTC. Translating gives CASSLLGGTSFSSRDEQFF.